Sequencing of this T cell receptor beta chain was carried out in a study of neurological immune-mediated disorders. From the 5' RACE reads, TCRdb called clonotypes with MiXCR, one entry per CDR3 protein. The sample holds 20,000 to 30,000 distinct CDR3 sequences, 13% seen once. This clonotype showed up many times. Trimming took off 5 bases at V and 4 bases at J, with 11 bases between the two ends. CDR1 is DFQATT, CDR2 SNEGSKA, per germline (reference sequence). The CDR3 contains 12 residues. Sequencing used PBMCs. This rearrangement joins TRBV20-1 to TRBJ1-1; D is uncertain. This TCR was sampled from a woman aged 55-70 years with HTLV-1-associated myelopathy (HAM/TSP). As DNA, the CDR3 is TGCAGTGCTGGCTGGGGATTCACTGAAGCTTTCTTT. It translates to CSAGWGFTEAFF.